This T cell receptor beta chain was profiled in a study of beta chain features in type 1 diabetes. In regard to this clone: Its antigen is currently unknown.

Findings and limits, study-wide: Researchers could not determine here whether HLA type influences TCRB rearrangement. Patients and controls would share equally any PCR tilt toward shorter templates.

From germline, CDR1 is SGHRS and CDR2 YFSETQ. CDR3 length equals 14 residues. V was pared by 7 bases and J by 5 bases, with 11 bases of the junction left unmatched. Expressed TCRB transcripts got sequenced, as all isolated RNA was reverse transcribed. Sequencing was performed with immunoSEQ multiplex PCR; in TCRdb, only in-frame clones are kept and a portion is missing. The sample includes 150,000 to 190,000 clones, roughly 8% of them seen just once. Around 100 mL of blood, on average, came from one heparinised draw per donor. The chain combines TRBV5-1 with TRBJ2-7; 8 bases fit TRBD2. Input material: central memory CD4+ T cells from blood. This clonotype originated in a man between 18 and 35 years old in good health. The CDR3 loop reads CASSRGGVEDEQYF. CDR3 in DNA: TGCGCCAGCTCTCGGGGGGGTGTAGAAGACGAGCAGTACTTC.